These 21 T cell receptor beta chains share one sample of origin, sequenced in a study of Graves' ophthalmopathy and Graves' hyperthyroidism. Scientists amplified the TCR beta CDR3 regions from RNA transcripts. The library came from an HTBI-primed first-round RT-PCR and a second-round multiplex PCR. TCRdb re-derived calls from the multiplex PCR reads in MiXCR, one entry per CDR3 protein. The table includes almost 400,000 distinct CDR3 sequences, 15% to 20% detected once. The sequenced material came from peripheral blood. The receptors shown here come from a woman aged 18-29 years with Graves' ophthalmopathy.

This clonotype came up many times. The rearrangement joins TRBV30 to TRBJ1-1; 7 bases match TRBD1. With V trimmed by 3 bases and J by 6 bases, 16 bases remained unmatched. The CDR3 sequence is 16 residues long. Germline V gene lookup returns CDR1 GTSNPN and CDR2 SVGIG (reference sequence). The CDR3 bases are TGTGCCTGGAGCGAGGTCCGGGACAGAAGGCTACCTGAAGCTTTCTTT. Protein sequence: CAWSEVRDRRLPEAFF.

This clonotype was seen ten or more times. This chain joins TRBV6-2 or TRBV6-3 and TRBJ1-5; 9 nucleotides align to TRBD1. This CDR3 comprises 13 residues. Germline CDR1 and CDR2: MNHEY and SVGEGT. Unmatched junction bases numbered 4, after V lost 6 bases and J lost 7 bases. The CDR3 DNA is TGTGCCAGCAGGGGACAGGGTCGACAGCCCCAGCATTTT. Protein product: CASRGQGRQPQHF.

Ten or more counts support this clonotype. DNA for the CDR3: TGTGCCAGCAGCCCTACAGGAGGCGGCTACACCTTC. The encoded protein is CASSPTGGGYTF. V gene TRBV7-9 combines with J gene TRBJ1-2, with D possibly matching TRBD1 (5 bases). V was trimmed by 5 bases and J by 8 bases, leaving 12 bases between them. CDR3 length equals 12 residues. Germline lookup yields CDR1 SEHNR and CDR2 FQNEAQ (reference sequence).

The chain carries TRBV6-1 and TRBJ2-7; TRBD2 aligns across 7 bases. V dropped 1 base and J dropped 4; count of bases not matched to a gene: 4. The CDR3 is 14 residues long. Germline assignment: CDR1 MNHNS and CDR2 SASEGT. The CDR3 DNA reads TGTGCCAGCAGTGAAGTTATTAGCGGGTACGAGCAGTACTTC. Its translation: CASSEVISGYEQYF.

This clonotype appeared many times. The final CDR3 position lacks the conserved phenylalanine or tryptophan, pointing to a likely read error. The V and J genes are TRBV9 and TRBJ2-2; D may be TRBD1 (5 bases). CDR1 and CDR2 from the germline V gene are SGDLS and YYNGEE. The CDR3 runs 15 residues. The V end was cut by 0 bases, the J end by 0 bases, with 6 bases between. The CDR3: CASSVGQTNTGELFL. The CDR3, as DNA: TGTGCCAGCAGCGTAGGACAGACGAACACCGGGGAGCTGTTTCTT.

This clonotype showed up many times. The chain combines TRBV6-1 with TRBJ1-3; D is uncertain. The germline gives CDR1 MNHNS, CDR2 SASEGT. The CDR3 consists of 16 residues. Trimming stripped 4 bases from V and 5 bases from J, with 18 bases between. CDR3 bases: TGTGCCAGCAGTGGCGCCCAGCACACAAGTCGAAACACCATATATTTT. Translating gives CASSGAQHTSRNTIYF.

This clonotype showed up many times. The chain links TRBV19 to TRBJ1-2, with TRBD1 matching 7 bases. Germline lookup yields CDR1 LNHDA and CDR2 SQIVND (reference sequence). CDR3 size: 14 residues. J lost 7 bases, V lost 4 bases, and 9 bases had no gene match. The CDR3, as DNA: TGTGCCAGTAGTACCCGGACAGGAGAGGCTGGCTACACCTTC. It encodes CASSTRTGEAGYTF.

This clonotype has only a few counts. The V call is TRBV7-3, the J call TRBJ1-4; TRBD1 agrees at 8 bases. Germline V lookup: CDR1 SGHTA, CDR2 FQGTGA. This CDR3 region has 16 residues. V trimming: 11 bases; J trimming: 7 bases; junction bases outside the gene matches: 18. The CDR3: CAADFQRAGGLEKLFF. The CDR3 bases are TGTGCCGCGGACTTTCAGCGAGCAGGGGGCCTTGAAAAACTGTTTTTT.

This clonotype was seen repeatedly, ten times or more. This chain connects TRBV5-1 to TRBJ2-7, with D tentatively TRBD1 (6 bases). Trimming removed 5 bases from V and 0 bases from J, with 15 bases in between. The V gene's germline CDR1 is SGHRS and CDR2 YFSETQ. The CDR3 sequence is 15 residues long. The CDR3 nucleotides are TGCGCCAGCAGTTCCACAGGGTACAACTCCTACGAGCAGTACTTC. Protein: CASSSTGYNSYEQYF.

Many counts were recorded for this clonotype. CDR3 coding DNA: TGTGCCAGCAGCTTATTGGGATCACCCCTCCACTTT. Amino acid sequence: CASSLLGSPLHF. The rearrangement uses TRBV7-6 and TRBJ1-6; D unclear. V was clipped by 2 bases and J by 10 bases, with 6 bases between them. The CDR3 spans 12 residues. The germline gives CDR1 SGHVS, CDR2 FNYEAQ.

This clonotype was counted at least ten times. The CDR3, as DNA: TGTGCTAGTGGCCGAAACCGGGACAGGGGGCTTACTGAAGCTTTCTTT. Encoded protein: CASGRNRDRGLTEAFF. The gene calls are TRBV12-5 and TRBJ1-1, with 12 bases matching TRBD1. The germline gives CDR1 LGHNT, CDR2 FRNRAP. This CDR3 is built from 16 residues. The V and J ends lost 6 bases and 5 bases, in that order; junction bases with no gene match: 10.

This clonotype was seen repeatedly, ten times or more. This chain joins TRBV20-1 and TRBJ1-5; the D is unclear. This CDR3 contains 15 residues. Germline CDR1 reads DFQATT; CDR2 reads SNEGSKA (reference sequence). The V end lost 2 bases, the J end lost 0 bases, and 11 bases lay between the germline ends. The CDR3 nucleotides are TGCAGTGCTAGATCCTCGGGAGATAGCAATCAGCCCCAGCATTTT. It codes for CSARSSGDSNQPQHF.

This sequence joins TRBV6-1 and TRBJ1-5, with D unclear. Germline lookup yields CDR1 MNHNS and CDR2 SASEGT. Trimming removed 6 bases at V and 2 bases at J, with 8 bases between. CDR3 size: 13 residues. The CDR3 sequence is CASRMWGNQPQHF. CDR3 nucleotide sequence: TGTGCCAGCAGGATGTGGGGCAATCAGCCCCAGCATTTT.

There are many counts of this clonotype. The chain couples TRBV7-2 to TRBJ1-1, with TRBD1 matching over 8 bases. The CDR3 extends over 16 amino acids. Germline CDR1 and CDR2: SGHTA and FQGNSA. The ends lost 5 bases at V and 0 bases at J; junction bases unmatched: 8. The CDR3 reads CASSTRPGQVNTEAFF. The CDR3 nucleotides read TGTGCCAGCAGCACTCGCCCGGGACAGGTGAACACTGAAGCTTTCTTT.

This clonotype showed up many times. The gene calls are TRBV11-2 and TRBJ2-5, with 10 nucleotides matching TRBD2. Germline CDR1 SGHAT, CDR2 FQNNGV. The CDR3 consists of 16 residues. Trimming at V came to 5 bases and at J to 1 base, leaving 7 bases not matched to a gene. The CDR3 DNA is TGTGCCAGCAGCCAGCGGACTAGCGGACTCCAAGAGACCCAGTACTTC. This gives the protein CASSQRTSGLQETQYF.

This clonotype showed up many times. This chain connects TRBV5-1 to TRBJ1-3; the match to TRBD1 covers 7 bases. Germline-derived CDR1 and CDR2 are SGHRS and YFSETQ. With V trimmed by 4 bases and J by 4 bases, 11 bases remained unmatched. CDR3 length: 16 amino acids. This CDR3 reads CASSRDRERSGNTIYF. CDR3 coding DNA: TGCGCCAGCAGCAGAGACAGGGAAAGGTCCGGAAACACCATATATTTT.

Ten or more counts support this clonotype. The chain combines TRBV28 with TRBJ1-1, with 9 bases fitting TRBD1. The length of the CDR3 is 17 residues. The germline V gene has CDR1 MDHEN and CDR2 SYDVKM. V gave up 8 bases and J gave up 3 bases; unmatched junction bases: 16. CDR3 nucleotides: TGTGCCAGCTCCCCCGCCCCCGCCGACAGGGGGTACACTGAAGCTTTCTTT. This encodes CASSPAPADRGYTEAFF.

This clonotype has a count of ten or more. The CDR3 reads CASSPRGVGNTGELFF. DNA for the CDR3: TGTGCCAGCAGCCCCCGGGGGGTTGGGAACACCGGGGAGCTGTTTTTT. The chain links TRBV7-2 to TRBJ2-2, with 7 bases identical to TRBD2. With 5 bases clipped from V and 1 base from J, the junction kept 7 bases outside the gene matches. Germline-derived CDR1 and CDR2 are SGHTA and FQGNSA. This CDR3 has 16 residues.

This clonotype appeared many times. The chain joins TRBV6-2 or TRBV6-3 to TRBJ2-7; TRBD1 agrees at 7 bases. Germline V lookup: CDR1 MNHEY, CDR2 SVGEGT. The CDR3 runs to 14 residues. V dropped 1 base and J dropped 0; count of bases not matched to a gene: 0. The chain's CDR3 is CASSYWTGSYEQYF. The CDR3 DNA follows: TGTGCCAGCAGTTACTGGACAGGCTCCTACGAGCAGTACTTC.

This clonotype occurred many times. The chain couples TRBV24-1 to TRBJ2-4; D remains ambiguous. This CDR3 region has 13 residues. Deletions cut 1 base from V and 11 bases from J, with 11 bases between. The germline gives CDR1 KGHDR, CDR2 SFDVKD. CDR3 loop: CATSDFGMAFQYF. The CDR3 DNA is TGTGCCACCAGTGATTTTGGAATGGCATTTCAGTACTTC.

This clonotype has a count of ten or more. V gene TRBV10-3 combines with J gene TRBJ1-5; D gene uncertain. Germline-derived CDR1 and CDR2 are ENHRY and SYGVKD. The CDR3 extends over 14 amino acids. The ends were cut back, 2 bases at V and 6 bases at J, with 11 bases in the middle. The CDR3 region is CAISEGWGPQPQHF. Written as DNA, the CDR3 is TGTGCCATCAGTGAGGGTTGGGGTCCTCAGCCCCAGCATTTT.